The 27 T cell receptor beta chains given below trace back to one sample, sequenced in a study of T cell responses to AZD1222 COVID-19 vaccine. Assay: immunoSEQ multiplex PCR; the TCRdb copy retains only in-frame clones and omits some. The data hold roughly 160,000 clones, with more than 80% observed a single time. Sample: peripheral blood, taken on day 0 of AZD1222 vaccination. All receptors come from an adult in good health.

V gene TRBV5-4 combines with J gene TRBJ1-2; 7 positions match TRBD1. The CDR3 totals 14 residues. J gave up 4 bases and V 5 bases, and 8 bases lay outside the gene matches. Germline CDR1 SGHNT, CDR2 YYREEE (reference sequence). CDR3 loop: CASRDVGQRYGYTF. As DNA, the CDR3 is TGTGCCAGCAGAGATGTGGGACAGCGCTATGGCTACACCTTC.

V and J are TRBV11-2 and TRBJ2-5; no reliable D call. The CDR3 is 14 residues long. The germline CDR1 and CDR2 sequences are SGHAT and FQNNGV. V lost 0 bases and J lost 7, with 12 bases in between. In DNA, the CDR3 is TGTGCCAGCAGCTTAGAGGCTGGCCCCGGGACCCAGTACTTC. This sequence encodes CASSLEAGPGTQYF.

The chain links TRBV13 to TRBJ1-1; no clear D. V shed 5 bases and J shed 10 bases, with 17 bases lying between them. This CDR3 region has 13 residues. CDR1 PRHDT and CDR2 FYEKMQ come from the germline V gene (reference sequence). The CDR3 bases are TGTGCCAGCAGCCTCCGTGGGAGTGGAGTAGCTTTCTTT. It codes for CASSLRGSGVAFF.

V usage is TRBV27 and J usage is TRBJ2-1; 7 nucleotides line up with TRBD1. The CDR3 is 13 residues long. Losses at the gene ends were 6 bases for V and 10 bases for J; bases not matched to a gene: 9. The germline V gene encodes CDR1 MNHEY and CDR2 SMNVEV (reference sequence). CDR3 sequence: CASRYTGDGEQFF. The CDR3 DNA reads as TGTGCCAGCAGGTATACAGGGGATGGGGAGCAGTTCTTC.

V and J are TRBV28 and TRBJ2-7; 9 nucleotides match TRBD1. The CDR3 extends over 16 amino acids. CDR1 is MDHEN, CDR2 SYDVKM, per germline. V was clipped by 3 bases and J by 4 bases; unmatched bases: 10. The DNA for the CDR3 is TGTGCCAGCAGTTTGCAGACCGGGACAGGGAGATACGAGCAGTACTTC. Its protein is CASSLQTGTGRYEQYF.

This chain connects TRBV9 to TRBJ2-1; 15 positions agree with TRBD2. Per germline, CDR1 SGDLS and CDR2 YYNGEE. Losses at the gene ends were 3 bases for V and 4 bases for J; bases not matched to a gene: 5. The CDR3 has 17 amino acids. For the CDR3, the DNA is TGTGCCAGCAGCGCCGGACTAGCGGGGGGGTTTTACAATGAGCAGTTCTTC. Encoded protein: CASSAGLAGGFYNEQFF.

This chain links TRBV5-1 with TRBJ2-5; 8 bases map to TRBD1. The CDR3 is 15 amino acids. From germline, CDR1 is SGHRS and CDR2 YFSETQ. The J segment lost 5 bases and the V segment lost 2 bases, leaving 8 bases of the junction unmatched. The CDR3 spells CASSFGQGLGETQYF. In DNA, the CDR3 is TGCGCCAGCAGCTTTGGACAGGGATTAGGGGAGACCCAGTACTTC.

The chain has TRBV24-1 and TRBJ1-1; the D gene is possibly TRBD1 (6 bases). The V gene lost 10 bases and the J gene lost 0 bases, with 14 bases spanning the gap. The CDR3 consists of 14 residues. Germline lookup yields CDR1 KGHDR and CDR2 SFDVKD. CDR3 DNA: TGTGCCACGGGGGCGAAAGACATGAACACTGAAGCTTTCTTT. It codes for CATGAKDMNTEAFF.

The CDR3 sequence is CASSMGQGLGYGYTF. In DNA, the CDR3 is TGCGCCAGCAGTATGGGACAGGGTTTAGGGTATGGCTACACCTTC. The V call is TRBV10-2, the J call TRBJ1-2, with TRBD1 matching over 9 bases. The trim removed 5 bases at V and 5 bases at J, leaving 9 bases unmatched. The CDR3 loop spans 15 amino acids. From germline, CDR1 is WSHSY and CDR2 SAAADI.

The chain is built from TRBV7-9 and TRBJ2-7; 12 bases agree with TRBD2. The germline V gene encodes CDR1 SEHNR and CDR2 FQNEAQ (reference sequence). The ends lost 4 bases at V and 3 bases at J; junction bases unmatched: 1. The CDR3 has 14 amino acids. The CDR3 DNA reads TGTGCCAGCAGCTCGGGACTAGCGGGCTACGAGCAGTACTTC. The encoded protein is CASSSGLAGYEQYF.

The chain combines TRBV2 with TRBJ2-1, with D tentatively TRBD2 (6 bases). Germline-derived CDR1 and CDR2 are SNHLY and FYNNEI. CDR3 length: 13 amino acids. Trimming stripped 9 bases from V and 6 bases from J, with 15 bases between. CDR3 in DNA: TGTGCCAGTTCAATTCGGGACTCCAATGAGCAGTTCTTC. Residues: CASSIRDSNEQFF.

The genes are TRBV19 and TRBJ1-5, with D possibly being TRBD1 (6 bases). The CDR3 length is 18 residues. V shed 7 bases and J shed 4 bases, with 26 bases lying between them. CDR1 is LNHDA, CDR2 SQIVND, per germline (reference sequence). CDR3 sequence: CASIRTGGGDEENQPQHF. The CDR3, as DNA: TGTGCCAGTATTCGGACGGGCGGGGGCGATGAAGAAAATCAGCCCCAGCATTTT. Filled out from reference TRBV19 and TRBJ1-5, the complete variable domain reads DGGITQSPKYLFRKEGQNVTLSCEQNLNHDAMYWYRQDPGQGLRLIYYSQIVNDFQKGDIAEGYSVSREKKESFPLTVTSAQKNPTAFYLCASIRTGGGDEENQPQHFGDGTRLSIL.

Remarks on this clone: The junction departs from germline at one end; a sequencing error may be responsible. The chain couples TRBV11-2 to TRBJ1-1, with unresolved D. The CDR3 spans 11 residues. Germline V CDR1 and CDR2: SGHAT, FQNNGV. CDR3 bases: TGTGCCAGCAGCCTCGGTCGGACGACGGGGTTT. Translation gives CASSLGRTTGF.

Here the CDR3 DNA reads TGTGCCAGCAGTTACAGGACAGGATCTGGAAACACCATATATTTT. It encodes CASSYRTGSGNTIYF. V is TRBV6-2 or TRBV6-3 and J is TRBJ1-3; 7 bases agree with TRBD1. The CDR3 loop spans 15 amino acids. V was pared by 2 bases and J by 1 base, with 2 bases of the junction left unmatched. Germline V CDR1 and CDR2: MNHEY, SVGEGT.

The chain combines TRBV30 with TRBJ2-5, with D unresolved. This CDR3 has 11 residues. Trimming shortened V by 3 bases and J by 5 bases, and 7 bases separated the two germline ends. Germline CDR1 and CDR2: GTSNPN and SVGIG (reference sequence). The chain's CDR3 is CAWSLGETQYF. The CDR3 nucleotides are TGTGCCTGGAGCCTGGGGGAGACCCAGTACTTC.

This clone was seen once. The chain carries TRBV6-2 or TRBV6-3 and TRBJ2-3; 13 nucleotides match TRBD2. Germline assignment: CDR1 MNHEY and CDR2 SVGEGT. J gave up 7 bases and V 6 bases, and 7 bases lay outside the gene matches. CDR3 length: 15 amino acids. The CDR3: CASSRTSGGPNTQYF. The CDR3 DNA is TGTGCCAGCAGCAGGACTAGCGGGGGCCCTAATACGCAGTATTTT.

This clone was counted between two and nine times. The rearrangement joins TRBV2 to TRBJ1-5; TRBD1 aligns across 7 bases. Germline CDR1 reads SNHLY; CDR2 reads FYNNEI. This CDR3 is built from 15 residues. Germline trimming cut 4 bases from V and 3 bases from J; bases unmatched to any gene: 6. CDR3 sequence reads: CASSGGGSDNQPQHF. The CDR3 DNA reads as TGTGCCAGCAGTGGAGGGGGCTCGGACAATCAGCCCCAGCATTTT.

The chain carries TRBV5-1 and TRBJ2-5, with 7 nucleotides matching TRBD2. V trimming: 2 bases; J trimming: 4 bases; junction bases outside the gene matches: 8. The CDR3 sequence is 15 residues long. The germline V gene has CDR1 SGHRS and CDR2 YFSETQ. This CDR3 is CASSFALGGGETQYF. CDR3 sequence (DNA): TGCGCCAGCAGCTTCGCCCTGGGGGGGGGAGAGACCCAGTACTTC.

The chain recombines TRBV9 with TRBJ2-7; 7 bases agree with TRBD2. The germline V gene has CDR1 SGDLS and CDR2 YYNGEE. There are 13 residues in the CDR3. The J segment lost 3 bases and the V segment lost 3 bases, leaving 3 bases of the junction unmatched. DNA of the CDR3: TGTGCCAGCAGCGCCGGGGGGTTCTACGAGCAGTACTTC. Its translation: CASSAGGFYEQYF.

The chain has TRBV7-3 and TRBJ1-1; 7 positions agree with TRBD1. The germline gives CDR1 SGHTA, CDR2 FQGTGA. The CDR3 is 14 amino acids. The J segment lost 0 bases and the V segment lost 5 bases, leaving 3 bases of the junction unmatched. CDR3 in DNA: TGTGCCAGCAGCAGACAGGGCTTGAACACTGAAGCTTTCTTT. Translated, it gives CASSRQGLNTEAFF.

This clone is medium-sized by share. The V gene is TRBV6-6, the J gene TRBJ1-6, with D perhaps TRBD1 (5 bases). The CDR3 has 17 residues. Germline CDR1 is MNHNY and CDR2 is SVGAGI (reference sequence). The germline V and J ends were trimmed by 5 bases and 10 bases, with 24 bases remaining between them. The CDR3 sequence: CASSPPRVRGAVSPLHF. In DNA form, the CDR3 reads TGTGCCAGCAGTCCTCCCCGGGTACGAGGGGCTGTCTCACCCCTCCACTTT.

V usage is TRBV6-5 and J usage is TRBJ1-1; unclear D gene. Germline V lookup: CDR1 MNHEY, CDR2 SVGAGI. Trimming took 6 bases from V and 1 from J, leaving 6 bases between them. The CDR3 covers 12 residues. CDR3 bases: TGTGCCAGCAGAAGACAGAACACTGAAGCTTTCTTT. Its translation: CASRRQNTEAFF.

This chain joins TRBV21-1 and TRBJ1-2; the D call of TRBD1 is as the table states it, not checked on the DNA. TRBV21-1 represents a pseudogene. The CDR3 is 11 residues long. The CDR3 loop reads CASSTDRVYTF. The CDR3 DNA follows: TGTGCCAGCAGCACGGACAGGGTCTACACCTTC.

The chain links TRBV5-4 to TRBJ1-1; D remains ambiguous. Per the germline V gene, CDR1 is SGHNT and CDR2 is YYREEE (reference sequence). Trimming stripped 7 bases from V and 4 bases from J, with 11 bases between. The CDR3 totals 12 residues. In nucleotides, the CDR3 is TGTGCCAGCTTCCTTGACCTCACTGAAGCTTTCTTT. It encodes CASFLDLTEAFF.

The chain joins TRBV7-2 to TRBJ1-2, with D perhaps TRBD1 (6 bases). The V and J ends lost 5 bases and 8 bases respectively, with 21 bases between them. In germline, CDR1 is SGHTA, CDR2 FQGNSA. The CDR3 contains 15 residues. The CDR3 sequence: CASSPTTIRGGGYTF. In DNA form, the CDR3 reads TGTGCCAGCAGCCCTACCACCATCAGGGGTGGGGGCTACACCTTC. Together with reference TRBV7-2 and TRBJ1-2, the CDR3 gives the full variable domain: GAGVSQSPSNKVTEKGKDVELRCDPISGHTALYWYRQSLGQGLEFLIYFQGNSAPDKSGLPSDRFSAERTGGSVSTLTIQRTQQEDSAVYLCASSPTTIRGGGYTFGSGTRLTVV.

Here the CDR3 DNA reads TGTGCCAGCAGCTTAAGGGCAGCCTCTGAAGCTTTCTTT. Translation: CASSLRAASEAFF. The chain employs TRBV7-3 and TRBJ1-1; D is ambiguous. CDR1 is SGHTA, CDR2 FQGTGA, per germline. There are 13 residues in the CDR3. V shed 1 base and J shed 6 bases, with 9 bases lying between them.

The rearrangement joins TRBV27 to TRBJ2-1; the D call may be TRBD1 or TRBD2 (6 bases each). The CDR3 extends over 15 amino acids. V gave up 7 bases and J gave up 2 bases, with 15 bases separating them. The germline V gene encodes CDR1 MNHEY and CDR2 SMNVEV (reference sequence). The CDR3 reads CASTVLGGTYNEQFF. In DNA, the CDR3 is TGTGCCAGCACTGTTTTGGGGGGCACCTACAATGAGCAGTTCTTC.